In this sample, the clone carrying this T cell receptor beta chain turned up many times. These data come from a study of T cells in Graves' hyperthyroidism and ophthalmopathy. What was amplified from RNA transcripts were TCR beta CDR3 regions. Primed by the HTBI set, a first-round RT-PCR was run on the TCR CDR3. Via MiXCR, TCRdb re-called the multiplex PCR reads, giving one row per CDR3 protein. The sample lists around 480,000 distinct CDR3 sequences; around an eighth were seen once. The CDR3 has 13 residues. Germline V gives CDR1 KGHDR, CDR2 SFDVKD. Trimming left V 9 bases short and J 3 bases short, with 14 bases between.

The origin of this receptor is a woman aged 18-30 years with Graves' hyperthyroidism. V is TRBV24-1 and J is TRBJ2-7; a possible D gene is TRBD1 (5 bases). Sequences were obtained from blood. The chain's CDR3 is CATSQGHHYEQYF. For the CDR3, the DNA is TGTGCCACCTCTCAAGGACACCACTACGAGCAGTACTTC.